This T cell receptor (beta chain) derives from a study of OX40 agonist ivuxolimab in advanced cancers. The protocol was immunoSEQ multiplex PCR, while the TCRdb copy is restricted to in-frame clones and leaves out a portion. The sample has about 53,000 clones, approximately 79% seen once. Germline CDR1 is SGHVS and CDR2 is FNYEAQ. After removal of 5 bases from V and 3 bases from J, the junction contained 10 bases not matched to a gene. The CDR3 length is 15 residues. This clone has just a few counts. This chain connects TRBV7-6 to TRBJ2-7; 7 bases match TRBD1. This sequence originates from an adult with an advanced solid tumor such as melanoma, head and neck, liver or kidney cancer. Source: CD4+ or CD8+ T cells sorted from blood, taken in a trial of the OX40 agonist ivuxolimab. The CDR3: CASSRDGTAFYEQYF. CDR3 DNA: TGTGCCAGCAGCCGTGACGGGACAGCCTTCTACGAGCAGTACTTC.